The 27 T cell receptor beta chains in this list originate from one sample, sequenced in a study of blood T cell repertoires in COVID-19 (dated by TCRdb to 2020 to 2022). The receptor library was made with the immunoSEQ multiplex PCR assay. TCRdb holds this immuneACCESS table with in-frame rearrangements only. Some clones are missing; in checked studies, unresolved V genes explain under half, and the rest has no known cause. This sample gives over 600,000 clones in total; just under 90% of them show up just once. The top ten clones comprise roughly 0.26% of the sample. Sample: peripheral blood. The receptors come from a woman under 30 with acute or convalescent COVID-19.

The chain combines TRBV9 with TRBJ1-5, with no clear D. Deletions cut 3 bases from V and 4 bases from J, with 11 bases between. This CDR3 has 14 amino acids. CDR1 is SGDLS, CDR2 YYNGEE, per germline. This chain's CDR3 is CASSGGVGNQPQHF. The CDR3 nucleotides read TGTGCCAGCAGCGGCGGGGTCGGGAATCAGCCCCAGCATTTT.

The chain joins TRBV6-2 or TRBV6-3 to TRBJ1-5, with D unclear. The CDR3 totals 15 residues. Germline lookup yields CDR1 MNHEY and CDR2 SVGEGT. Trimming pared 6 bases from V and 0 bases from J, leaving 12 bases between. The CDR3 spells CASSRGGNSNQPQHF. The CDR3 coding sequence is TGTGCCAGCAGCCGAGGAGGAAATAGCAATCAGCCCCAGCATTTT.

The rearrangement links TRBV2 to TRBJ2-7; TRBD1 matches at 10 bases. CDR1 and CDR2 (germline): SNHLY, FYNNEI. The ends lost 1 base at V and 0 bases at J; junction bases unmatched: 3. The CDR3 loop spans 16 amino acids. This CDR3 reads CASSEVGTGDSYEQYF. Here the CDR3 DNA reads TGTGCCAGCAGTGAAGTAGGGACAGGGGACTCCTACGAGCAGTACTTC.

This chain connects TRBV6-5 to TRBJ2-7; 11 bases map to TRBD1. V was clipped by 7 bases and J by 4 bases; unmatched bases: 6. The CDR3 has 14 amino acids. Germline assignment: CDR1 MNHEY and CDR2 SVGAGI. The DNA of the CDR3 is TGTGCCAGCACCAGGACAGGGGGCGGTTACGAGCAGTACTTC. It translates to CASTRTGGGYEQYF.

The chain employs TRBV3-1 (or the pseudogene TRBV3-2) and TRBJ2-1, with 8 bases identical to TRBD2. With 7 bases clipped from V and 6 bases from J, the junction kept 11 bases outside the gene matches. Germline loops: CDR1 LGHDT, CDR2 YNNKEL (reference sequence). There are 15 residues in the CDR3. The CDR3 here is CASTDGGAQGNEQFF. The CDR3 DNA is TGTGCCAGCACCGACGGGGGGGCTCAGGGCAATGAGCAGTTCTTC.

The chain couples TRBV6-7 to TRBJ1-1; TRBD1 agrees at 8 bases. TRBV6-7 is annotated as an ORF whose role is uncertain. V lost 0 bases and J lost 6; bases outside the gene matches: 6. The CDR3 consists of 15 residues. CDR3 coding DNA: TGTGCCAGCAGTTACTCGGACAGGGCAGTACCTGAAGCTTTCTTT. This codes for CASSYSDRAVPEAFF.

The V call is TRBV9, the J call TRBJ2-2; 15 bases are a match to TRBD2. Germline CDR1 reads SGDLS; CDR2 reads YYNGEE. This CDR3 contains 18 residues. After removal of 4 bases from V and 0 bases from J, the junction contained 4 bases not matched to a gene. CDR3 nucleotide sequence: TGTGCCAGCAGCCTCCGGACTAGCGGGGGGGCGAACACCGGGGAGCTGTTTTTT. This codes for CASSLRTSGGANTGELFF.

The chain uses TRBV5-1 and TRBJ2-7, with D maybe TRBD1 (5 bases). The germline V gene has CDR1 SGHRS and CDR2 YFSETQ. The CDR3 loop spans 17 amino acids. Trimming stripped 0 bases from V and 1 base from J, with 17 bases between. DNA of the CDR3: TGCGCCAGCAGCTTGGCTCGGATTGGGGCAGGGTCCTACGAGCAGTACTTC. As protein: CASSLARIGAGSYEQYF. Filled out from reference TRBV5-1 and TRBJ2-7, the complete variable domain reads KAGVTQTPRYLIKTRGQQVTLSCSPISGHRSVSWYQQTPGQGLQFLFEYFSETQRNKGNFPGRFSGRQFSNSRSEMNVSTLELGDSALYLCASSLARIGAGSYEQYFGPGTRLTVT.

Details on this clone: The same CDR3 arises from other DNA sequences in this sample as well. V is TRBV10-3 and J is TRBJ2-1; TRBD2 might be the D (6 bases). Germline V CDR1 and CDR2: ENHRY, SYGVKD. The CDR3 loop spans 15 amino acids. Trimming cost V 0 bases and J 0 bases, with 6 bases left between them. The CDR3 coding sequence is TGTGCCATCAGTGAGTCGGGGGGCTCCTACAATGAGCAGTTCTTC. Encoded protein: CAISESGGSYNEQFF.

The V call is TRBV19, the J call TRBJ2-7; 10 bases are a match to TRBD1. CDR1 LNHDA and CDR2 SQIVND come from the germline V gene (reference sequence). The CDR3 totals 15 residues. After removal of 6 bases from V and 4 bases from J, the junction contained 9 bases not matched to a gene. The CDR3 reads CASSPSPGQGYEQYF. DNA of the CDR3: TGTGCCAGTAGCCCATCTCCGGGACAGGGGTACGAGCAGTACTTC.

The chain employs TRBV5-5 and TRBJ2-1; 9 nucleotides match TRBD1. Germline V gene data show CDR1 as SGHKS and CDR2 as YYEKEE (reference sequence). The CDR3 spans 15 residues. V lost 5 bases, J lost 8 bases, and 11 bases stayed unmatched. The CDR3 region has the DNA TGTGCCAGCAGGCTCCTCCGGGACAGGGTCTATGAGCAGTTCTTC. It encodes CASRLLRDRVYEQFF.

The chain is built from TRBV7-3 and TRBJ2-3; D might be TRBD1 (6 bases). The V end was cut by 5 bases, the J end by 1 base, with 13 bases between. CDR1 and CDR2 from the germline V gene are SGHTA and FQGTGA. The CDR3 sequence is 15 residues long. The CDR3 sequence is CASSLLGQRTDTQYF. As DNA, the CDR3 is TGTGCCAGCAGCCTACTCGGACAGCGCACAGATACGCAGTATTTT.

The rearrangement links TRBV14 to TRBJ1-6; D possibly corresponds to TRBD1 (5 bases). With 2 bases removed from V and 8 bases from J, the gap between germline ends came to 7 bases. This CDR3 has 13 residues. CDR1 and CDR2 from the germline V gene are SGHDN and FVKESK. The CDR3 here is CASSQQGYSPLHF. CDR3 sequence (DNA): TGTGCCAGCAGCCAACAGGGTTATTCACCCCTCCACTTT.

In its sample, this clone was seen a few times. Written as DNA, the CDR3 is TGCAGCGTTCTAAGTTCCGGGACAGGAACTGAAGCTTTCTTT. It encodes CSVLSSGTGTEAFF. The gene calls are TRBV29-1 and TRBJ1-1, with 8 bases lining up with TRBD1. Trimming cost V 5 bases and J 5 bases; bases outside gene matches: 10. Per germline, CDR1 SQVTM and CDR2 ANQGSEA. The CDR3 spans 14 residues.

The chain joins TRBV5-1 to TRBJ1-4, with 7 bases lining up with TRBD1. The V and J ends lost 3 bases and 8 bases, in that order; junction bases with no gene match: 13. Germline CDR1 is SGHRS and CDR2 is YFSETQ. This CDR3 is built from 16 residues. The CDR3 DNA sequence: TGCGCCAGCAGCTCCAAATGGACAGGAGGGCCCGAAAAACTGTTTTTT. Its translation: CASSSKWTGGPEKLFF.

A word on this clone: Distinct nucleotide sequences in the sample also encode this CDR3. The genes are TRBV18 and TRBJ2-7, with D maybe TRBD1 (6 bases). V was clipped by 0 bases and J by 1 base, with 10 bases between them. Germline CDR1 is KGHSH and CDR2 is LQKENI. There are 15 residues in the CDR3. Here the CDR3 reads CASSPPGQGSYEQYF. CDR3 sequence (DNA): TGTGCCAGCTCACCACCGGGACAAGGGTCCTACGAGCAGTACTTC.

Notes on this clone: This CDR3 is also generated by other DNA sequences in the sample. The chain links TRBV28 to TRBJ1-5; TRBD1 might be the D (6 bases). There are 15 residues in the CDR3. Germline CDR1 is MDHEN and CDR2 is SYDVKM. Trimming left V 4 bases short and J 4 bases short, with 14 bases between. Written as DNA, the CDR3 is TGTGCCAGCAGTTCTCTACAGGGCGGTAATCAGCCCCAGCATTTT. Translating gives CASSSLQGGNQPQHF.

The gene calls are TRBV11-2 and TRBJ1-2; 12 bases agree with TRBD1. Looked up from germline, CDR1 is SGHAT and CDR2 is FQNNGV. The length of the CDR3 is 15 residues. V gave up 4 bases and J gave up 8 bases; unmatched junction bases: 8. As DNA, the CDR3 is TGTGCCAGCAGCTCACCGGGACAGGGGGCGAGAGGCTACACCTTC. Translation gives CASSSPGQGARGYTF. The full variable domain, completed using reference TRBV11-2 and TRBJ1-2, is EAGVAQSPRYKIIEKRQSVAFWCNPISGHATLYWYQQILGQGPKLLIQFQNNGVVDDSQLPKDRFSAERLKGVDSTLKIQPAKLEDSAVYLCASSSPGQGARGYTFGSGTRLTVV.

The CDR3 protein is CASSPEGGAMNTEAFF. For the CDR3, the DNA is TGTGCCAGCTCACCAGAGGGGGGGGCCATGAACACTGAAGCTTTCTTT. The rearrangement uses TRBV18 and TRBJ1-1, with a possible D match to TRBD1 (6 bases). The CDR3 runs to 16 residues. The germline V gene encodes CDR1 KGHSH and CDR2 LQKENI. Trimming left V 2 bases short and J 0 bases short, with 13 bases between.

V gene TRBV3-1 (or the pseudogene TRBV3-2) combines with J gene TRBJ1-2; possibly TRBD1 for D (6 bases). The CDR3 is 16 amino acids. V dropped 1 base and J dropped 4 bases, with 16 bases sitting between them. The germline V gene has CDR1 LGHDT and CDR2 YNNKEL (reference sequence). CDR3 DNA sequence: TGTGCCAGCAGCCAAGGCCTCCAGGACAGCCCCTATGGCTACACCTTC. This translates into CASSQGLQDSPYGYTF.

V usage is TRBV9 and J usage is TRBJ1-4; D uncertain. The germline V gene has CDR1 SGDLS and CDR2 YYNGEE. V was pared by 3 bases and J by 4 bases, with 13 bases between. The CDR3 sequence is 15 residues long. For the CDR3, the DNA is TGTGCCAGCAGCGGAGCGGAGGAAGGTAATGAAAAACTGTTTTTT. Its translation: CASSGAEEGNEKLFF.

The rearrangement links TRBV20-1 to TRBJ1-5, with 8 nucleotides matching TRBD1. J was trimmed by 3 bases and V by 4 bases; bases with no gene match: 8. Per the germline V gene, CDR1 is DFQATT and CDR2 is SNEGSKA (reference sequence). The CDR3 contains 15 residues. The CDR3 nucleotides read TGCAGTGCTATTGACAGGGGAGCTCTCAATCAGCCCCAGCATTTT. Translating gives CSAIDRGALNQPQHF.

V is TRBV7-2 and J is TRBJ1-2; the match to TRBD1 covers 9 bases. This CDR3 contains 14 residues. The germline gives CDR1 SGHTA, CDR2 FQGNSA. V was pared by 5 bases and J by 4 bases, with 5 bases of the junction left unmatched. CDR3 loop: CASSPDRGVYGYTF. The DNA of the CDR3 is TGTGCCAGCAGCCCCGACAGGGGGGTCTATGGCTACACCTTC.

The chain has TRBV4-3 and TRBJ2-7, with D tentatively TRBD1 (6 bases). This CDR3 has 15 residues. The V gene's germline CDR1 is LGHNA and CDR2 YSLEER. V was pared by 0 bases and J by 1 base, with 10 bases between. CDR3 in amino acids: CASSQDWGQSYEQYF. As DNA, the CDR3 is TGCGCCAGCAGCCAAGATTGGGGGCAGTCCTACGAGCAGTACTTC.

This rearrangement joins TRBV30 to TRBJ1-6; possible D gene TRBD1, 5 bases. The CDR3 length is 15 residues. Trimming pared 1 base from V and 6 bases from J, leaving 13 bases between. Germline V lookup: CDR1 GTSNPN, CDR2 SVGIG (reference sequence). The CDR3 sequence is CAWSGSAGGNSPLHF. For the CDR3, the DNA is TGTGCCTGGAGTGGTTCAGCGGGGGGTAATTCACCCCTCCACTTT.

The V call is TRBV5-1, the J call TRBJ1-1; 8 nucleotides agree with TRBD1. The trim removed 5 bases at V and 10 bases at J, leaving 16 bases unmatched. This CDR3 has 15 amino acids. CDR1 is SGHRS, CDR2 YFSETQ, per germline. The CDR3 DNA sequence: TGCGCCAGCAGGGCCCCGGGACAGGCCGCGTTAGGAGCTTTCTTT. This translates into CASRAPGQAALGAFF.

This chain joins TRBV15 and TRBJ2-7; 7 bases are shared with TRBD1. V lost 6 bases and J lost 3; bases outside the gene matches: 14. The CDR3 is made up of 16 amino acids. Looked up from germline, CDR1 is LNHNV and CDR2 is YYDKDF (reference sequence). The CDR3 nucleotides are TGTGCCACCAGAGACAATATGAAGGGGGCGAACTACGAGCAGTACTTC. Translated, it gives CATRDNMKGANYEQYF.